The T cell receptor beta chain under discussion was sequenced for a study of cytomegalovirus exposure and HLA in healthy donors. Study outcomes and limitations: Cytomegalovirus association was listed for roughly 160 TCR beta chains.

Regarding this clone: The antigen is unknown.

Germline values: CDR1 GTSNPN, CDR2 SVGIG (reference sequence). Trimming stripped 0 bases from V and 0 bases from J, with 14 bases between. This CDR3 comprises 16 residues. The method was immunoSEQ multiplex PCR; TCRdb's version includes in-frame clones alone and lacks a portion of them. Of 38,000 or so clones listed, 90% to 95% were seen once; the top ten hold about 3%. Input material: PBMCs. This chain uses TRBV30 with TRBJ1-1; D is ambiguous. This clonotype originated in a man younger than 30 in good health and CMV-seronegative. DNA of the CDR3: TGTGCCTGGAGTGTAGTGAGGCACCCGTTGAACACTGAAGCTTTCTTT. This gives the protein CAWSVVRHPLNTEAFF.